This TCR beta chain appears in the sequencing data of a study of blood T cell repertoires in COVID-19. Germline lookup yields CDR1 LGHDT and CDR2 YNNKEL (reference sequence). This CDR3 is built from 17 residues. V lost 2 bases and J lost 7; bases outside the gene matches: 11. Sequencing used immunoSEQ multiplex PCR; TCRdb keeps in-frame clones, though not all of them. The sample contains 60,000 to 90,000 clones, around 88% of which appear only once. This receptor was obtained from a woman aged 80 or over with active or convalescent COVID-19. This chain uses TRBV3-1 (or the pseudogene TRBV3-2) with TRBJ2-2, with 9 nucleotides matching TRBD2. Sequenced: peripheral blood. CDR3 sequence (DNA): TGTGCCAGCAGCCAAAGAGTAGGAGCGGGGGGCGTCGGGGAGCTGTTTTTT. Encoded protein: CASSQRVGAGGVGELFF.